The count of the clone carrying this TCR beta chain is one. Its antigen is currently unknown. These data originate in a study of OX40 agonist ivuxolimab in advanced cancers. The wider study: People who had prior anti-PD-1, anti-PD-L1 or anti-CTLA-4 therapy could take part, and approximately 44% had some. There were three patients with partial responses, one having hepatocellular carcinoma and two cutaneous melanoma. Notes on the study in general: In CD8+ T cells, expanded clones were on average more numerous than in CD4+. Clonal expansion was among the lowest in partial responders at 0.1-3.0 mg/kg, especially CD8+.

Clones were sequenced by immunoSEQ multiplex PCR, and TCRdb holds only the in-frame ones, with some missing. The table records 77,000 or so clones, over 70% of them present only once. The clonotype originates from an adult with an advanced solid tumor such as melanoma, head and neck, liver or kidney cancer. Source: CD4+ or CD8+ T cells sorted from blood, taken in a trial of the OX40 agonist ivuxolimab.

The CDR3 DNA reads as TGTGCAATTGAGCGGGAGGGCCGGGTTACAGATACGCAGTATTTT. This gives the protein CAIEREGRVTDTQYF. The chain combines TRBV30 with TRBJ2-3, with 10 bases matching TRBD2. This CDR3 contains 15 residues. The germline V gene encodes CDR1 GTSNPN and CDR2 SVGIG (reference sequence). Using reference TRBV30 and TRBJ2-3 for the parts outside the CDR3, the full variable domain is SQTIHQWPATLVQPVGSPLSLECTVEGTSNPNLYWYRQAAGRGLQLLFYSVGIGQISSEVPQNLSASRPQDRQFILSSKKLLLSDSGFYLCAIEREGRVTDTQYFGPGTRLTVL.